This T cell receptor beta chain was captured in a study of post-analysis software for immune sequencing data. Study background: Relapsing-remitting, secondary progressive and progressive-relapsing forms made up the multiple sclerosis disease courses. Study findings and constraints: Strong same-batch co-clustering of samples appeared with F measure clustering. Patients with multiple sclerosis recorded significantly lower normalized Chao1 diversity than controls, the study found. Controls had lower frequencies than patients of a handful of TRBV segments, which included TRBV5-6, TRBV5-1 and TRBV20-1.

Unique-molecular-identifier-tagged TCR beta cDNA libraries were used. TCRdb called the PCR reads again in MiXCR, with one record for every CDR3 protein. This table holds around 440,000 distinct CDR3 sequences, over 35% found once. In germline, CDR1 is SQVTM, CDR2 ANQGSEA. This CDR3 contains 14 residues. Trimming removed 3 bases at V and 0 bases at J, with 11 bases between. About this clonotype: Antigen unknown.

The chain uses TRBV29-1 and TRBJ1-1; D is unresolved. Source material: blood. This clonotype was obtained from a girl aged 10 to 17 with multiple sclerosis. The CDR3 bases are TGCAGCGTTGACTTGGAGGCCCTGAACACTGAAGCTTTCTTT. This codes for CSVDLEALNTEAFF.